The 29 T cell receptor beta chains given below trace back to one sample, sequenced in a study of control samples from healthy donors and cancer patients. Data came from immunoSEQ multiplex PCR; TCRdb stores just in-frame clones and leaves some out. The data hold about 120,000 clones, with roughly 87% observed a single time. Sequences were obtained from blood. The source is a young man in good health.

This chain joins TRBV5-6 and TRBJ2-1; D may be TRBD2 (6 bases). This CDR3 contains 12 residues. The V and J ends lost 1 base and 9 bases respectively, with 8 bases between them. Per the germline V gene, CDR1 is SGHDT and CDR2 is YYEEEE. Here the CDR3 reads CASSLREIEQFF. The DNA of the CDR3 is TGTGCCAGCAGCTTGCGGGAGATTGAGCAGTTCTTC.

This clone showed up just a few times. The genes are TRBV30 and TRBJ1-6; 10 nucleotides match TRBD1. V shed 2 bases, J shed 9 bases, and the junction held 7 bases outside the gene matches. CDR1 and CDR2 from the germline V gene are GTSNPN and SVGIG (reference sequence). There are 15 residues in the CDR3. For the CDR3, the DNA is TGTGCCTGGAGTACACCGGGACAGGGGACTTCACCCCTCCACTTT. Translation gives CAWSTPGQGTSPLHF.

The chain has TRBV27 and TRBJ2-1; 11 nucleotides align to TRBD2. V was pared by 5 bases and J by 5 bases, with 5 bases of the junction left unmatched. CDR1 is MNHEY and CDR2 is SMNVEV in the germline V gene (reference sequence). The CDR3 runs 15 residues. CDR3: CASSPGTSGHNEQFF. The CDR3 nucleotides read TGTGCCAGCAGTCCGGGGACTAGCGGACACAATGAGCAGTTCTTC.

V gene TRBV5-1 combines with J gene TRBJ2-2; 8 positions match TRBD2. The CDR3 is 16 amino acids. CDR1 is SGHRS and CDR2 is YFSETQ in the germline V gene. With 4 bases clipped from V and 8 bases from J, the junction kept 13 bases outside the gene matches. CDR3: CASSPRQGTRFGELFF. CDR3 nucleotide sequence: TGCGCCAGCAGCCCACGCCAGGGGACTAGATTTGGGGAGCTGTTTTTT.

The chain combines TRBV6-2 or TRBV6-3 with TRBJ2-7, with D maybe TRBD1 (6 bases). This CDR3 has 14 residues. Germline V CDR1 and CDR2: MNHEY, SVGEGT. V was clipped by 2 bases and J by 2 bases, with 10 bases between them. CDR3: CASSYGTPTYEQYF. Written as DNA, the CDR3 is TGTGCCAGCAGTTACGGGACACCCACCTACGAGCAGTACTTC.

CDR3 sequence reads: CASRDTQGAKEKLFF. CDR3 bases: TGTGCCAGCAGGGATACACAGGGGGCAAAGGAAAAACTGTTTTTT. This chain links TRBV6-5 with TRBJ1-4; 9 nucleotides agree with TRBD1. The CDR3 consists of 15 residues. Germline-derived CDR1 and CDR2 are MNHEY and SVGAGI. V dropped 6 bases and J dropped 8; count of bases not matched to a gene: 10.

The table lists this clone with a few counts. The V and J genes are TRBV18 and TRBJ1-1; D unresolved. V lost 2 bases to trimming and J lost 0 bases, with 10 bases between them. This CDR3 has 15 residues. Per germline, CDR1 KGHSH and CDR2 LQKENI. The CDR3 reads CASSPYREVNTEAFF. CDR3 DNA sequence: TGTGCCAGCTCACCATATCGGGAGGTGAACACTGAAGCTTTCTTT.

This clone showed up just once. The chain couples TRBV5-1 to TRBJ1-1; weak D call: TRBD1 (6 bases). This CDR3 spans 14 amino acids. Germline CDR1 reads SGHRS; CDR2 reads YFSETQ. V was trimmed by 1 base and J by 1 base, leaving 8 bases between them. The CDR3 DNA reads as TGCGCCAGCAGCTTGACGACAGGGAACACTGAAGCTTTCTTT. Translation: CASSLTTGNTEAFF.

V is TRBV7-3 and J is TRBJ2-7, with D hard to call. Looked up from germline, CDR1 is SGHTA and CDR2 is FQGTGA. CDR3 length: 13 residues. Trimming removed 0 bases at V and 4 bases at J, with 7 bases between. The DNA of the CDR3 is TGTGCCAGCAGCTTAACTTGGGAATACGAGCAGTACTTC. It encodes CASSLTWEYEQYF.

The chain joins TRBV9 to TRBJ2-7; TRBD2 agrees at 10 bases. Losses at the gene ends were 0 bases for V and 2 bases for J; bases not matched to a gene: 20. This CDR3 has 21 amino acids. The germline gives CDR1 SGDLS, CDR2 YYNGEE. The CDR3 nucleotides are TGTGCCAGCAGCGTAGTGACTAGCGGGTTCTCCCCTTATCGTCGTCCCTACGAGCAGTACTTC. It specifies CASSVVTSGFSPYRRPYEQYF.

The V gene is TRBV5-1, the J gene TRBJ1-5; 7 bases are shared with TRBD1. V was pared by 4 bases and J by 5 bases, with 9 bases of the junction left unmatched. There are 15 residues in the CDR3. Germline V lookup: CDR1 SGHRS, CDR2 YFSETQ. CDR3 amino acids: CASSPTTGMDQPQHF. The CDR3 nucleotides read TGCGCCAGCAGCCCGACGACAGGGATGGATCAGCCCCAGCATTTT. Together with reference TRBV5-1 and TRBJ1-5, the CDR3 gives the full variable domain: KAGVTQTPRYLIKTRGQQVTLSCSPISGHRSVSWYQQTPGQGLQFLFEYFSETQRNKGNFPGRFSGRQFSNSRSEMNVSTLELGDSALYLCASSPTTGMDQPQHFGDGTRLSIL.

The chain has TRBV5-4 and TRBJ1-3; D is unresolved. The V gene's germline CDR1 is SGHNT and CDR2 YYREEE (reference sequence). V gave up 0 bases and J gave up 2 bases, with 0 bases separating them. CDR3 size: 12 residues. The DNA of the CDR3 is TGTGCCAGCAGCTTGGCTGGAAACACCATATATTTT. Protein sequence: CASSLAGNTIYF.

The genes are TRBV6-5 and TRBJ1-2; D is perhaps TRBD1 (6 bases). The CDR3 is 13 residues long. The V end lost 4 bases, the J end lost 8 bases, and 14 bases lay between the germline ends. CDR1 and CDR2 (germline): MNHEY, SVGAGI. The CDR3 DNA reads TGTGCCAGCAGTTCCGGACCCAGGGGAGGCTACACCTTC. Translated: CASSSGPRGGYTF.

The genes are TRBV10-1 and TRBJ2-1; D call uncertain. The CDR3 loop spans 13 amino acids. Per germline, CDR1 WNHNN and CDR2 SYGVQD (reference sequence). The ends were cut back, 8 bases at V and 0 bases at J, with 8 bases in the middle. The CDR3 DNA sequence: TGCGCCAGCTCGGCCAGCTCCTACAATGAGCAGTTCTTC. Residues: CASSASSYNEQFF.

This clone was detected many times. The DNA of the CDR3 is TGCGCCAGCAGCTCCGACAGGGTAAGCGAGCAGTACTTC. Its protein is CASSSDRVSEQYF. This chain links TRBV5-1 with TRBJ2-7; TRBD1 matches at 7 bases. The V gene end was trimmed by 3 bases and the J gene end by 6 bases; junction bases not matched to a gene: 6. CDR3 length equals 13 residues. CDR1 and CDR2 (germline): SGHRS, YFSETQ.

This chain connects TRBV5-4 to TRBJ1-2; D is perhaps TRBD1 (6 bases). This CDR3 region has 12 residues. From germline, CDR1 is SGHNT and CDR2 YYREEE (reference sequence). The ends were cut back, 3 bases at V and 14 bases at J, with 17 bases in the middle. The CDR3 region is CASSSPWDTLTF. The CDR3 DNA sequence: TGTGCCAGCAGCTCGCCGTGGGACACGCTGACCTTC.

The chain is built from TRBV18 and TRBJ1-5; D gene ambiguous. Germline-derived CDR1 and CDR2 are KGHSH and LQKENI. Trimming removed 3 bases from V and 5 bases from J, with 8 bases in between. This CDR3 comprises 13 residues. The CDR3 is CASSPLRDQPQHF. The CDR3 DNA sequence: TGTGCCAGCTCACCTTTGAGGGATCAGCCCCAGCATTTT.

This chain uses TRBV4-2 with TRBJ2-5; TRBD2 agrees at 11 bases. There are 20 residues in the CDR3. V trimming: 0 bases; J trimming: 6 bases; junction bases outside the gene matches: 18. Germline CDR1 reads LGHNA; CDR2 reads YNFKEQ. The CDR3 coding sequence is TGTGCCAGCAGCCAAGAGACTAGCGGGGCCCCCTGGGGCTCGCAGAAGACCCAGTACTTC. Translation: CASSQETSGAPWGSQKTQYF.

The V call is TRBV4-3, the J call TRBJ2-5, with 9 nucleotides matching TRBD2. The ends lost 1 base at V and 5 bases at J; junction bases unmatched: 8. Germline V CDR1 and CDR2: LGHNA, YSLEER. This CDR3 comprises 16 residues. The CDR3 here is CASSQGSGGPGETQYF. For the CDR3, the DNA is TGCGCCAGCAGCCAAGGTAGCGGGGGCCCCGGCGAGACCCAGTACTTC.

The V call is TRBV10-3, the J call TRBJ2-1; TRBD2 matches 12 bases. The germline gives CDR1 ENHRY, CDR2 SYGVKD. V was pared by 6 bases and J by 0 bases, with 15 bases of the junction left unmatched. The CDR3 is 20 residues long. DNA of the CDR3: TGTGCCATCAGATCACACGGGCTAGCGGGAGGGCCCCGCTCCTACAATGAGCAGTTCTTC. This translates into CAIRSHGLAGGPRSYNEQFF.

The chain combines TRBV30 with TRBJ1-5; 7 positions agree with TRBD1. The trim removed 4 bases at V and 4 bases at J, leaving 13 bases unmatched. This CDR3 is built from 16 residues. Germline-derived CDR1 and CDR2 are GTSNPN and SVGIG (reference sequence). The CDR3 region is CAWTPVTGRGNQPQHF. CDR3 nucleotides: TGTGCCTGGACCCCAGTGACAGGGCGAGGAAATCAGCCCCAGCATTTT.

This clone was observed a handful of times. This same CDR3 is encoded by further DNA sequences in the sample. The V gene is TRBV5-1, the J gene TRBJ1-5; no clear D gene. The V end lost 0 bases, the J end lost 4 bases, and 5 bases lay between the germline ends. Germline V gene sequence: CDR1 SGHRS, CDR2 YFSETQ. The CDR3 is 13 amino acids. The CDR3 DNA is TGCGCCAGCAGCTTGGACACTAATCAGCCCCAGCATTTT. Translated: CASSLDTNQPQHF.

The V call is TRBV7-9, the J call TRBJ2-7, with D tentatively TRBD2 (6 bases). CDR1 and CDR2 from the germline V gene are SEHNR and FQNEAQ (reference sequence). This CDR3 is built from 14 residues. Trimming stripped 1 base from V and 3 bases from J, with 10 bases between. The CDR3 reads CASSLDGGYYEQYF. DNA of the CDR3: TGTGCCAGCAGCTTAGACGGGGGTTACTACGAGCAGTACTTC.

This clone has a handful of counts. The chain recombines TRBV6-6 with TRBJ1-1; 8 bases line up with TRBD1. The ends lost 4 bases at V and 2 bases at J; junction bases unmatched: 6. Per the germline V gene, CDR1 is MNHNY and CDR2 is SVGAGI (reference sequence). CDR3 length: 15 amino acids. The CDR3 sequence is CASSFKTGANTEAFF. Here the CDR3 DNA reads TGTGCCAGCAGTTTCAAGACAGGGGCCAACACTGAAGCTTTCTTT.

This clone was counted a single time. Different DNA sequences within this sample yield the same CDR3. The CDR3 is CASSPDSNQPQHF. DNA for the CDR3: TGTGCCAGCTCACCCGACAGCAATCAGCCCCAGCATTTT. The J gene is TRBJ1-5, the V gene TRBV18; D is unresolved. V lost 3 bases, J lost 1 base, and 4 bases lay in between. The CDR3 extends over 13 amino acids. Germline V gives CDR1 KGHSH, CDR2 LQKENI.

This clone was found a few times. The CDR3 DNA reads as TGTGCCATCAAAAAGGGGGAGTCTAGCACAGATACGCAGTATTTT. Translation gives CAIKKGESSTDTQYF. V gene TRBV10-3 combines with J gene TRBJ2-3, with D perhaps matching TRBD1 (6 bases). V was clipped by 7 bases and J by 0 bases, with 14 bases between them. This CDR3 spans 15 amino acids. Germline CDR1 is ENHRY and CDR2 is SYGVKD.

The V and J genes are TRBV6-5 and TRBJ1-1; D perhaps matches TRBD1 (5 bases). The CDR3 loop spans 13 amino acids. Germline V gene sequence: CDR1 MNHEY, CDR2 SVGAGI. Trimming removed 6 bases from V and 3 bases from J, with 11 bases in between. Written as DNA, the CDR3 is TGTGCCAGCAGCCCCGGGACCTACACTGAAGCTTTCTTT. It specifies CASSPGTYTEAFF.

The chain recombines TRBV6-5 with TRBJ2-7, with TRBD2 matching over 10 bases. Trimming at V came to 0 bases and at J to 5 bases, leaving 7 bases not matched to a gene. Germline CDR1 and CDR2: MNHEY and SVGAGI. The CDR3 loop spans 16 amino acids. The CDR3 loop reads CASSYSTAGGMNEQYF. DNA of the CDR3: TGTGCCAGCAGTTACTCGACAGCGGGAGGGATGAACGAGCAGTACTTC.

This sequence joins TRBV18 and TRBJ1-4; tentative D call: TRBD1 (6 bases). The length of the CDR3 is 15 residues. From germline, CDR1 is KGHSH and CDR2 LQKENI. Trimming removed 2 bases at V and 7 bases at J, with 14 bases between. The CDR3 here is CASSPNQGRGEKLFF. DNA of the CDR3: TGTGCCAGCTCACCAAATCAGGGGCGCGGTGAAAAACTGTTTTTT.